A selection of T cell receptor beta chains follows, all from one sample in a study of beta chain features in type 1 diabetes. Using immunoSEQ multiplex PCR, the repertoire was profiled, and TCRdb retains in-frame clones only, with some absent. The sample comprises around 150,000 clones, 8.5% to 10% of which are singletons, and roughly 0.7% rests with the top ten. The material sequenced was central memory CD4+ T cells from blood. Receptors originate from a woman in her twenties or thirties with type 1 diabetes. Each CDR3 is given with its conserved first and last residue. The order of the fields is J gene, V gene, D gene, clone size, CDR3 DNA, CDR3 protein. D genes are given only for firm matches. The listing skips clone size in some rows; elsewhere it reads once, few, many or a size class.

j_gene: TRBJ1-1
v_gene: TRBV29-1
d_gene: TRBD1
abundance: -
CDR3nt: TGCAGCGCTGTAGGGCCAGGGGGCAACACTGAAGCTTTCTTT
CDR3aa: CSAVGPGGNTEAFF

j_gene: TRBJ1-5
v_gene: TRBV4-1
d_gene: -
abundance: many
CDR3nt: TGCGCCAGCAGCCCTCGACAGGCCTCGAATCAGCCCCAGCATTTT
CDR3aa: CASSPRQASNQPQHF

j_gene: TRBJ2-1
v_gene: TRBV4-1
d_gene: TRBD2
abundance: few
CDR3nt: TGCGCCAGCAGCCGAGGGACTAGCGACGACAATGAGCAGTTCTTC
CDR3aa: CASSRGTSDDNEQFF

j_gene: TRBJ2-1
v_gene: TRBV7-3
d_gene: TRBD1
abundance: once
CDR3nt: TGTGCCAGCAGCCCAGCCGGGACAGGGCGGAATGAGCAGTTCTTC
CDR3aa: CASSPAGTGRNEQFF

j_gene: TRBJ2-1
v_gene: TRBV6-6
d_gene: -
abundance: few
CDR3nt: TGTGCCAGCAGTTACGACGGAGGGGAGCAGTTCTTC
CDR3aa: CASSYDGGEQFF

j_gene: TRBJ1-5
v_gene: TRBV29-1
d_gene: TRBD1
abundance: -
CDR3nt: TGCAGCGCCGGGGACAGGGCAGATCAGCCCCAGCATTTT
CDR3aa: CSAGDRADQPQHF

j_gene: TRBJ1-2
v_gene: TRBV5-4
d_gene: -
abundance: few
CDR3nt: TGTGCCAGCAGCTTATGGGGGCAGCCCTATGGCTACACCTTC
CDR3aa: CASSLWGQPYGYTF

j_gene: TRBJ2-5
v_gene: TRBV6-1
d_gene: -
abundance: -
CDR3nt: TGTGCCAGCAGTGTTGAGTTTCAAGAGACCCAGTACTTC
CDR3aa: CASSVEFQETQYF

j_gene: TRBJ2-5
v_gene: TRBV7-7
d_gene: TRBD1
abundance: -
CDR3nt: TGTGCTAGCAGCTTGACAGGGAGCAAAGAGACCCAGTACTTC
CDR3aa: CASSLTGSKETQYF

j_gene: TRBJ2-1
v_gene: TRBV6-5
d_gene: -
abundance: -
CDR3nt: TGTGCCAGCAGTACCCCGGGGTTGAGGAATGAGCAGTTCTTC
CDR3aa: CASSTPGLRNEQFF

j_gene: TRBJ2-7
v_gene: TRBV7-2
d_gene: -
abundance: -
CDR3nt: TGTGCCAGCAGCTCGCCGGGAACCATCTACGAGCAGTACTTC
CDR3aa: CASSSPGTIYEQYF

j_gene: TRBJ1-2
v_gene: TRBV5-1
d_gene: -
abundance: -
CDR3nt: TGCGCCAGCAGCTTGGGGGACTCTGACTATGGCTACACCTTC
CDR3aa: CASSLGDSDYGYTF

j_gene: TRBJ2-3
v_gene: TRBV6-4
d_gene: TRBD1
abundance: -
CDR3nt: TGTGCCAGCAGTCCCAAGACAGGGACAGATACGCAGTATTTT
CDR3aa: CASSPKTGTDTQYF

j_gene: TRBJ2-5
v_gene: TRBV6-5
d_gene: TRBD2
abundance: -
CDR3nt: TGTGCCAGCAGTTACACGCGACTAGCCCAAGAGACCCAGTACTTC
CDR3aa: CASSYTRLAQETQYF

j_gene: TRBJ2-7
v_gene: TRBV19
d_gene: -
abundance: -
CDR3nt: TGTGCCAGTAGTGGGGCGGCGGGGTCGGTGCAGTACTTC
CDR3aa: CASSGAAGSVQYF

j_gene: TRBJ2-6
v_gene: TRBV29-1
d_gene: -
abundance: few
CDR3nt: TGCAGCGTTGAAAGTTTCAGCTCTGGGGCCAACGTCCTGACTTTC
CDR3aa: CSVESFSSGANVLTF

j_gene: TRBJ2-5
v_gene: TRBV4-1
d_gene: TRBD1
abundance: few
CDR3nt: TGCGCCAGCAGCTCTGGACAGGGGGGCCTCAAAGAGACCCAGTACTTC
CDR3aa: CASSSGQGGLKETQYF

j_gene: TRBJ2-6
v_gene: TRBV10-3
d_gene: TRBD2
abundance: few
CDR3nt: TGTGCCATCAGGGCTAGCGGCGAGGCCAACGTCCTGACTTTC
CDR3aa: CAIRASGEANVLTF

j_gene: TRBJ2-7
v_gene: TRBV28
d_gene: TRBD1
abundance: -
CDR3nt: TGTGCCAGCAGTTTACCCCTGGGACAGGGGGACTACGAGCAGTACTTC
CDR3aa: CASSLPLGQGDYEQYF

j_gene: TRBJ2-1
v_gene: TRBV7-3
d_gene: TRBD2
abundance: few
CDR3nt: TGTGCCAGCAGCTTGTATCAAGCGGGAGGGGATGAGCAGTTCTTC
CDR3aa: CASSLYQAGGDEQFF

j_gene: TRBJ1-2
v_gene: TRBV19
d_gene: -
abundance: few
CDR3nt: TGTGCCAGTAGCGGAGCGGGATGGCTGTATGGCTACACCTTC
CDR3aa: CASSGAGWLYGYTF

j_gene: TRBJ1-1
v_gene: TRBV29-1
d_gene: -
abundance: many
CDR3nt: TGCAGCGTTGAAAGAGATTTAATCAGGGCTGAAGCTTTCTTT
CDR3aa: CSVERDLIRAEAFF

j_gene: TRBJ2-7
v_gene: TRBV27
d_gene: TRBD2
abundance: -
CDR3nt: TGTGCCAGAAAAGTGGGTCGCCTAGCGGGAGACCCAACCTACGAGCAGTACTTC
CDR3aa: CARKVGRLAGDPTYEQYF

j_gene: TRBJ2-3
v_gene: TRBV7-9
d_gene: -
abundance: -
CDR3nt: TGTGCCAGCAGTTTCGCAGGGCGCACAGATACGCAGTATTTT
CDR3aa: CASSFAGRTDTQYF

j_gene: TRBJ2-1
v_gene: TRBV5-6
d_gene: TRBD1
abundance: -
CDR3nt: TGTGCCAGCAGCTTGTTCGGACAGGGGAATGAGCAGTTCTTC
CDR3aa: CASSLFGQGNEQFF

j_gene: TRBJ1-1
v_gene: TRBV27
d_gene: -
abundance: few
CDR3nt: TGTGCCAGCCGCTACGACAGGAACACTGAAGCTTTCTTT
CDR3aa: CASRYDRNTEAFF

j_gene: TRBJ2-2
v_gene: TRBV7-2
d_gene: TRBD1
abundance: few
CDR3nt: TGTGCCAGCAGCTTAGGGGGACAGGCAAACACCGGGGAGCTGTTTTTT
CDR3aa: CASSLGGQANTGELFF

j_gene: TRBJ1-4
v_gene: TRBV15
d_gene: TRBD1
abundance: -
CDR3nt: TGTGCCACCAGCGGAGGACAGGGGGCTGATGAAAAACTGTTTTTT
CDR3aa: CATSGGQGADEKLFF

j_gene: TRBJ1-2
v_gene: TRBV29-1
d_gene: -
abundance: few
CDR3nt: TGCAGCGTGGGAGTCCTAGCGGCAGGGGACTATGGCTACACCTTC
CDR3aa: CSVGVLAAGDYGYTF